This TCR beta chain was profiled in a study of T cell repertoires in cytomegalovirus infection. Study results and limitations: Clonotype analysis showed dominance of the ex vivo response by HLA-C-restricted CMV-specific TCR beta clonotypes.

MiXCR, applied by TCRdb to the reads, yields one record per CDR3 protein. The table records about 770,000 distinct CDR3 sequences, almost 30% of them present only once. This clonotype was seen only a few times. Its antigen is not known. Germline CDR1 MNHEY, CDR2 SMNVEV (reference sequence). CDR3 size: 15 residues. Trimming took 4 bases from V and 3 from J, leaving 14 bases between them. The J gene is TRBJ2-3, the V gene TRBV27; D unclear. This TCR derives from a human donor in good health (CMV status not recorded). Some clones in this sample may be carry-over from other donors' samples. The sample consisted of cultured CD8+ T cells from PBMCs, taken from culture after CMV antigen stimulation. The CDR3 DNA sequence: TGTGCCAGCAGTTCTAACCCGAGTCTTACAGATACGCAGTATTTT. It yields the protein CASSSNPSLTDTQYF.